This TCR beta chain was documented in a study of PD-1 blockade in classical Hodgkin lymphoma. Study information: It was nivolumab at 3 mg/kg, given intravenously every 2 weeks, that patients received. Study-wide results and limits: There remain no defined causes for the repertoire differences, which possibly reflect disease activity or prior therapy. Complete responders' diversity at baseline resembled that of newly diagnosed patients.

TCRdb keeps only in-frame clones here, not all; method: immunoSEQ multiplex PCR. The sample yields some 93,000 clones, around 90% seen once. Comments on this clone: Its antigen is unknown.

Each of the patients experienced relapse following autologous stem cell transplantation, and their brentuximab vedotin exposure differed. J gave up 6 bases and V 7 bases, and 20 bases lay outside the gene matches. Germline-derived CDR1 and CDR2 are SQVTM and ANQGSEA. CDR3 length equals 17 residues. The J gene is TRBJ2-3, the V gene TRBV29-1, with TRBD2 matching over 9 bases. The clonotype comes from a human donor with classical Hodgkin lymphoma. The specimen comprised peripheral blood mononuclear cells (PBMCs), sampled at baseline. The CDR3 protein is CSAENYVGLAGHDTQYF. The CDR3 DNA follows: TGCAGCGCTGAGAACTACGTGGGGCTAGCGGGACACGATACGCAGTATTTT.